These 20 T cell receptor beta chains came from one sample sequenced in a study of shared clonotypes between healthy human individuals. Assay used: immunoSEQ multiplex PCR; TCRdb lists only in-frame clones, some missing. The table has 2 million to 2.5 million clones, over 90% seen once. Sequenced: naive CD4+ T cells from PBMCs. Described subset: CD45RA+ positively selected. Every receptor here comes from a man between 18 and 29 years old in good health. Some clones in this sample may be carry-over from other donors' samples.

J is TRBJ2-7 and V is TRBV29-1; 7 positions agree with TRBD1. Germline V gene data show CDR1 as SQVTM and CDR2 as ANQGSEA. The CDR3 length is 15 residues. V shed 1 base and J 2 bases; nucleotides not matched to a gene: 8. The CDR3 reads CSVEGWQGVTYEQYF. Here the CDR3 DNA reads TGCAGCGTTGAAGGGTGGCAGGGGGTAACCTACGAGCAGTACTTC.

The chain couples TRBV19 to TRBJ1-2; D uncertain. The CDR3 has 13 residues. The germline V and J ends were trimmed by 2 bases and 2 bases, with 6 bases remaining between them. Germline V CDR1 and CDR2: LNHDA, SQIVND (reference sequence). The CDR3 reads CASSIKVNYGYTF. The CDR3 nucleotides read TGTGCCAGTAGTATAAAAGTAAACTATGGCTACACCTTC.

The chain couples TRBV10-3 to TRBJ1-5; D uncertain. In germline, CDR1 is ENHRY, CDR2 SYGVKD. This CDR3 has 15 residues. Trimming took off 0 bases at V and 0 bases at J, with 6 bases between the two ends. CDR3 in amino acids: CAISESTLSNQPQHF. For the CDR3, the DNA is TGTGCCATCAGTGAGTCGACCCTTAGCAATCAGCCCCAGCATTTT.

This clone has just one count. At the DNA level, this CDR3 is encoded by other sequences in the same sample as well. This chain links TRBV5-1 with TRBJ1-1; D call uncertain. Trimming cost V 1 base and J 1 base, with 5 bases left between them. Germline V gene sequence: CDR1 SGHRS, CDR2 YFSETQ. The CDR3 totals 13 residues. This CDR3 reads CASSLSENTEAFF. The CDR3 bases are TGCGCCAGCAGCTTGAGCGAGAACACTGAAGCTTTCTTT.

This chain joins TRBV30 and TRBJ1-2; possibly TRBD1 for D (5 bases). V was trimmed by 3 bases and J by 8 bases, leaving 22 bases between them. This CDR3 comprises 15 residues. In germline, CDR1 is GTSNPN, CDR2 SVGIG (reference sequence). The CDR3 nucleotides read TGTGCCTGGAGGGCTACGGGACCCAGGAGGGGCGGCTACACCTTC. It encodes CAWRATGPRRGGYTF. The entire variable domain, with the rest obtained from reference TRBV30 and TRBJ1-2, is as follows: SQTIHQWPATLVQPVGSPLSLECTVEGTSNPNLYWYRQAAGRGLQLLFYSVGIGQISSEVPQNLSASRPQDRQFILSSKKLLLSDSGFYLCAWRATGPRRGGYTFGSGTRLTVV.

The chain has TRBV14 and TRBJ1-4, with D possibly TRBD1 on 5 matching bases. The CDR3 runs 15 residues. Trimming left V 0 bases short and J 7 bases short, with 12 bases between. Germline V gene lookup returns CDR1 SGHDN and CDR2 FVKESK. This CDR3 reads CASSQDMGQTEKLFF. In DNA form, the CDR3 reads TGTGCCAGCAGCCAAGATATGGGGCAGACTGAAAAACTGTTTTTT.

The chain recombines TRBV5-1 with TRBJ2-3; 10 bases fit TRBD2. The CDR3 is made up of 14 amino acids. V was pared by 4 bases and J by 4 bases, with 3 bases of the junction left unmatched. Looked up from germline, CDR1 is SGHRS and CDR2 is YFSETQ. CDR3 in amino acids: CASSEGLASDTQYF. Written as DNA, the CDR3 is TGCGCCAGCAGCGAGGGACTAGCGTCAGATACGCAGTATTTT.

This chain uses TRBV11-2 with TRBJ2-7; tentatively, D is TRBD1 (7 bases). The CDR3 contains 16 residues. Trimming removed 1 base from V and 2 bases from J, with 15 bases in between. CDR1 and CDR2 from the germline V gene are SGHAT and FQNNGV. CDR3 sequence (DNA): TGTGCCAGCAGCTTAGCGTCAGGGGGGTCGACCTACGAGCAGTACTTC. Translating gives CASSLASGGSTYEQYF. Based on the CDR3 plus reference TRBV11-2 and TRBJ2-7, the full variable domain is EAGVAQSPRYKIIEKRQSVAFWCNPISGHATLYWYQQILGQGPKLLIQFQNNGVVDDSQLPKDRFSAERLKGVDSTLKIQPAKLEDSAVYLCASSLASGGSTYEQYFGPGTRLTVT.

This clone came up once. The sample carries other DNA sequences with the same CDR3. CDR3 nucleotide sequence: TGTGCCACCAGCAGGGATAGGTACGAGCAGTACTTC. It translates to CATSRDRYEQYF. This chain connects TRBV15 to TRBJ2-7, with D uncertain. The V and J ends lost 3 bases and 4 bases respectively, with 7 bases between them. The CDR3 loop spans 12 amino acids. Germline V CDR1 and CDR2: LNHNV, YYDKDF (reference sequence).

The chain employs TRBV28 and TRBJ1-5; D is ambiguous. This CDR3 contains 15 residues. V lost 5 bases, J lost 7 bases, and 18 bases lay in between. CDR1 MDHEN and CDR2 SYDVKM come from the germline V gene. The DNA for the CDR3 is TGTGCCAGCAGTCCTCTTACCGGGAACTACCAGCCCCAGCATTTT. It translates to CASSPLTGNYQPQHF.

V usage is TRBV7-9 and J usage is TRBJ2-1; TRBD2 matches 10 bases. Germline trimming cut 5 bases from V and 16 bases from J; bases unmatched to any gene: 8. This CDR3 region has 12 residues. Germline CDR1 is SEHNR and CDR2 is FQNEAQ (reference sequence). In DNA, the CDR3 is TGTGCCAGCAGCGCCTCTAGCGGGAGTAATTTCTTC. Translated: CASSASSGSNFF.

This clone was seen more than once but under ten times. Other DNA variants within this sample encode the same CDR3. The chain joins TRBV29-1 to TRBJ1-5; no definite D call. Germline V CDR1 and CDR2: SQVTM, ANQGSEA. The CDR3 contains 12 residues. V was pared by 4 bases and J by 1 base, with 5 bases between. The CDR3 is CSVGDSNQPQHF. CDR3 DNA: TGCAGCGTTGGTGACAGCAATCAGCCCCAGCATTTT.

This sequence joins TRBV6-5 and TRBJ2-3, with D maybe TRBD2 (7 bases). CDR3 size: 16 residues. CDR1 MNHEY and CDR2 SVGAGI come from the germline V gene. V was clipped by 2 bases and J by 3 bases, with 15 bases between them. The CDR3 region has the DNA TGTGCCAGCAGTTACACGGGGGGCGGGTCGACAGATACGCAGTATTTT. This gives the protein CASSYTGGGSTDTQYF.

The rearrangement joins TRBV5-6 to TRBJ1-2; D is possibly TRBD1 (5 bases). The length of the CDR3 is 12 residues. V was shortened by 1 base and J by 7 bases, with 8 bases between the two germline ends. Germline V gene sequence: CDR1 SGHDT, CDR2 YYEEEE. This CDR3 reads CASSLRDRGYTF. CDR3 nucleotides: TGTGCCAGCAGCTTGAGGGACCGTGGCTACACCTTC.

The V and J genes are TRBV11-2 and TRBJ1-1, with no clear D. In germline, CDR1 is SGHAT, CDR2 FQNNGV. The V end was cut by 2 bases, the J end by 1 base, with 11 bases between. This CDR3 region has 15 residues. The CDR3 loop reads CASSLSLPGNTEAFF. The CDR3 coding sequence is TGTGCCAGCAGCTTAAGTCTCCCTGGGAACACTGAAGCTTTCTTT.

In regard to this clone: Different DNA sequences within this sample yield the same CDR3. The V call is TRBV6-1, the J call TRBJ2-4, with D possibly being TRBD1 (6 bases). Trimming left V 3 bases short and J 6 bases short, with 12 bases between. The CDR3 contains 14 residues. Germline CDR1 reads MNHNS; CDR2 reads SASEGT. The CDR3 nucleotides read TGTGCCAGCAGTGAGAGAGGCAGGGGAAACATTCAGTACTTC. Translation: CASSERGRGNIQYF.

J is TRBJ1-4 and V is TRBV19; D is ambiguous. Germline CDR1 LNHDA, CDR2 SQIVND (reference sequence). V was pared by 5 bases and J by 0 bases, with 13 bases between. CDR3 size: 16 residues. The CDR3 nucleotides read TGTGCCAGTAGTCCGCGGACTCCTTCAACTAATGAAAAACTGTTTTTT. It encodes CASSPRTPSTNEKLFF.

V and J are TRBV5-1 and TRBJ2-1, with 12 bases aligning to TRBD2. Germline loops: CDR1 SGHRS, CDR2 YFSETQ. The length of the CDR3 is 17 residues. Trimming removed 4 bases from V and 7 bases from J; junction bases left unmatched: 12. For the CDR3, the DNA is TGCGCCAGCAGCGATGGACTAGCGGGAATATTATGGAATGAGCAGTTCTTC. Translation gives CASSDGLAGILWNEQFF.

J is TRBJ2-1 and V is TRBV2; either TRBD1 or TRBD2 may fit D (7 bases each). The CDR3 consists of 15 residues. The germline CDR1 and CDR2 sequences are SNHLY and FYNNEI. The V and J ends lost 5 bases and 1 base respectively, with 12 bases between them. The CDR3 DNA follows: TGTGCCAGCAGTTACCAGGGGGGGTCCTACAATGAGCAGTTCTTC. This encodes CASSYQGGSYNEQFF.

The V gene is TRBV28, the J gene TRBJ1-3, with 8 nucleotides matching TRBD1. The V gene's germline CDR1 is MDHEN and CDR2 SYDVKM. The junction had 8 bases not matched to a gene; V was cut back by 6 bases and J by 4 bases. This CDR3 is built from 15 residues. CDR3 bases: TGTGCCAGCAGGGAGACAGGGGTCCCAGGAAACACCATATATTTT. Its protein product is CASRETGVPGNTIYF. Full variable domain (outside the CDR3, taken from reference TRBV28 and TRBJ1-3): DVKVTQSSRYLVKRTGEKVFLECVQDMDHENMFWYRQDPGLGLRLIYFSYDVKMKEKGDIPEGYSVSREKKERFSLILESASTNQTSMYLCASRETGVPGNTIYFGEGSWLTVV.